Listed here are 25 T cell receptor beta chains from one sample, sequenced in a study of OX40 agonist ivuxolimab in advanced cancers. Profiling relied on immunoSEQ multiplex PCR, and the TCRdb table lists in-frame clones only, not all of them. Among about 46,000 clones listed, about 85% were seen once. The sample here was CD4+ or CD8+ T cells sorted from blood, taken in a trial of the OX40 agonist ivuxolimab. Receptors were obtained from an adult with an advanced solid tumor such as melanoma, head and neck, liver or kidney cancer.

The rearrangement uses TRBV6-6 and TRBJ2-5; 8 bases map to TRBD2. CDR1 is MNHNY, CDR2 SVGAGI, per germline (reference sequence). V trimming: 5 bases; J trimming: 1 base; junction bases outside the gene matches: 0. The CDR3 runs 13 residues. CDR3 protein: CASSSGSQETQYF. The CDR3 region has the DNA TGTGCCAGCAGTAGCGGGAGCCAAGAGACCCAGTACTTC.

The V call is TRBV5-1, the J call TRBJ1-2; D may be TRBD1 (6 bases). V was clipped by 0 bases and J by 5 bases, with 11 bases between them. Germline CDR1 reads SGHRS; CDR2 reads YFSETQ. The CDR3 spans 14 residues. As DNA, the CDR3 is TGCGCCAGCAGCTTGGACGGCAGGGGATATGGCTACACCTTC. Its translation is CASSLDGRGYGYTF.

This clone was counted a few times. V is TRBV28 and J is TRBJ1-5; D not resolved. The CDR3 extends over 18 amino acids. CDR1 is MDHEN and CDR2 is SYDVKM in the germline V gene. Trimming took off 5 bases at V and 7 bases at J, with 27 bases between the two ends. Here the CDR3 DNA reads TGTGCCAGCAGTCCGCGCGGTTTTCCGGCGGAAATGGGCCAGCCCCAGCATTTT. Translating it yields CASSPRGFPAEMGQPQHF.

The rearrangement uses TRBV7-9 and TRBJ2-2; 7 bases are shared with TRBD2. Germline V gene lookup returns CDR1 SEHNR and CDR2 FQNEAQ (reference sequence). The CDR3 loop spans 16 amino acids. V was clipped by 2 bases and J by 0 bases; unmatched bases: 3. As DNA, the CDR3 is TGTGCCAGCAGCTTAACGGGACTACCGAACACCGGGGAGCTGTTTTTT. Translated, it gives CASSLTGLPNTGELFF.

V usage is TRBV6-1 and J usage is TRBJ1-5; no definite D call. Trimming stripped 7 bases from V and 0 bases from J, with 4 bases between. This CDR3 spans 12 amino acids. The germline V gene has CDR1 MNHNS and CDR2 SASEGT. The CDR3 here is CASTSSNQPQHF. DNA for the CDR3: TGTGCCAGCACGAGTAGCAATCAGCCCCAGCATTTT.

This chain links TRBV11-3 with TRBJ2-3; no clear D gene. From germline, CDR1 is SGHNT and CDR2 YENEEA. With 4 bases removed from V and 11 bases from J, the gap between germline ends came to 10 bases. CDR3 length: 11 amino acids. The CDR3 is CASSWYLEQYF. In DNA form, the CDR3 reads TGTGCCAGCAGCTGGTACCTAGAGCAGTATTTT.

In nucleotides, the CDR3 is TGTGCCAGCAGCCTGGATGAGACCCAGTACTTC. It encodes CASSLDETQYF. V and J are TRBV5-4 and TRBJ2-5; D is unclear. Germline lookup yields CDR1 SGHNT and CDR2 YYREEE (reference sequence). Trimming removed 4 bases at V and 5 bases at J, with 6 bases between. The CDR3 runs 11 residues.

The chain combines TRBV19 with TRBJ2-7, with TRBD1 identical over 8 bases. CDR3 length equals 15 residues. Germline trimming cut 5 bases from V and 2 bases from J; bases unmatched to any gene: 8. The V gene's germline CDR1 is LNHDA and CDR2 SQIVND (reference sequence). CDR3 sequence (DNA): TGTGCCAGTAGTGATGGACAGGGAGGCGCCTACGAGCAGTACTTC. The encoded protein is CASSDGQGGAYEQYF.

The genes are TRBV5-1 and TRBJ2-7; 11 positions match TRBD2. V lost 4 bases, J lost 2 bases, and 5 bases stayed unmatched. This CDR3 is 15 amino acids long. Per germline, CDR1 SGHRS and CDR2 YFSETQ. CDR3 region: CASSPGLAGAYEQYF. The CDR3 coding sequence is TGCGCCAGCAGCCCCGGACTAGCGGGTGCCTACGAGCAGTACTTC.

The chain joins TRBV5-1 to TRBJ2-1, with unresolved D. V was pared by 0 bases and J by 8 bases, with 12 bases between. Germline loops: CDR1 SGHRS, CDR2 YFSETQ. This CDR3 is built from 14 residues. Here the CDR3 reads CASSLGPPSDEQFF. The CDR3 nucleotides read TGCGCCAGCAGCTTGGGACCCCCGAGCGATGAGCAGTTCTTC.

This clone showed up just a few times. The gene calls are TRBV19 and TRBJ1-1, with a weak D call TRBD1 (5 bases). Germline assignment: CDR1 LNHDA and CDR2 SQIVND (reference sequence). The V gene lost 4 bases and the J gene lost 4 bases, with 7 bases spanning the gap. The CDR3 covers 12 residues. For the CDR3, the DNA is TGTGCCAGTAGTACAGGGTTCACTGAAGCTTTCTTT. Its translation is CASSTGFTEAFF.

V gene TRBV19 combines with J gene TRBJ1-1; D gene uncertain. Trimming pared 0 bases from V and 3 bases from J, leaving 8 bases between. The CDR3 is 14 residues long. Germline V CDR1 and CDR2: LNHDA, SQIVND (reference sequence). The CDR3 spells CASSIDPPYTEAFF. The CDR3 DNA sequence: TGTGCCAGTAGTATAGATCCGCCTTACACTGAAGCTTTCTTT.

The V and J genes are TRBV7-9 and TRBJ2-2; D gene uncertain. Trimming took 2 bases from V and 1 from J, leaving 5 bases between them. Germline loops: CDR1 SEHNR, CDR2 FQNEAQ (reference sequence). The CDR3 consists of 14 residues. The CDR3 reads CASSLWENTGELFF. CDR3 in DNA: TGTGCCAGCAGCTTATGGGAGAACACCGGGGAGCTGTTTTTT.

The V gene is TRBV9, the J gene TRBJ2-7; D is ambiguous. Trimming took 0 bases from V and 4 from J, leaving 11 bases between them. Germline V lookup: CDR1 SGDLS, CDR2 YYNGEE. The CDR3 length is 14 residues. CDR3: CASSVDSVAYEQYF. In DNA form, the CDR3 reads TGTGCCAGCAGCGTAGACAGCGTGGCATACGAGCAGTACTTC. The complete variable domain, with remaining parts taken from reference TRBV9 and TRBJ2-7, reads DSGVTQTPKHLITATGQRVTLRCSPRSGDLSVYWYQQSLDQGLQFLIQYYNGEERAKGNILERFSAQQFPDLHSELNLSSLELGDSALYFCASSVDSVAYEQYFGPGTRLTVT.

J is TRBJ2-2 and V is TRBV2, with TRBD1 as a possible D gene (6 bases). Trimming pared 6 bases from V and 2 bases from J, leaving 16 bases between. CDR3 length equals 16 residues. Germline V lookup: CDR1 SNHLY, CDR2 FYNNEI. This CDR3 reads CASSHNRENNTGELFF. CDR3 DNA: TGTGCCAGCAGCCACAACAGGGAGAATAACACCGGGGAGCTGTTTTTT.

The CDR3 DNA is TGTGCCAGCAGCTTGGCCATGGGAGGGGGGAATCAGCCCCAGCATTTT. The encoded protein is CASSLAMGGGNQPQHF. The rearrangement joins TRBV5-8 to TRBJ1-5; TRBD1 is a possible D gene (6 bases). This CDR3 contains 16 residues. The V gene lost 0 bases and the J gene lost 4 bases, with 14 bases spanning the gap. CDR1 and CDR2 from the germline V gene are SGHTS and YDEGEE.

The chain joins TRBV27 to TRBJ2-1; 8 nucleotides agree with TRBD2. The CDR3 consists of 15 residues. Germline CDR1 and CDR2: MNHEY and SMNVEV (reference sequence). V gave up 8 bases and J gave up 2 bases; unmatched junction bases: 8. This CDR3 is CASRSGARTYNEQFF. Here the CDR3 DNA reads TGTGCCAGCCGTAGCGGGGCACGAACCTACAATGAGCAGTTCTTC.

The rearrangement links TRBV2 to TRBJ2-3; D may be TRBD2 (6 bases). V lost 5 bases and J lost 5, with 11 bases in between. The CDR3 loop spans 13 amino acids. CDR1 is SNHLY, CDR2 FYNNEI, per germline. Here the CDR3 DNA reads TGTGCCAGCAGTATGGACTATCGAGATACGCAGTATTTT. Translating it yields CASSMDYRDTQYF.

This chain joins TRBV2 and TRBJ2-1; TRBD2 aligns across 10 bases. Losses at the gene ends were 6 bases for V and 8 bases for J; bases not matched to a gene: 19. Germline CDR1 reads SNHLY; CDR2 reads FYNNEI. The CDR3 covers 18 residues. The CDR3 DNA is TGTGCCAGCAGGGTGGCCAGCGGGGGGGCAAGGTATGATGATGAGCAGTTCTTC. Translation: CASRVASGGARYDDEQFF.

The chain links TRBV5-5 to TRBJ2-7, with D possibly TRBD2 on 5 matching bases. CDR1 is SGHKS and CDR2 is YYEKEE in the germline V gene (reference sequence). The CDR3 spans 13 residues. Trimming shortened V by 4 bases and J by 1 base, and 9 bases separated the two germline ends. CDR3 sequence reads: CASSPDSSYEQYF. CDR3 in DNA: TGTGCCAGCAGCCCGGACTCGTCCTACGAGCAGTACTTC.

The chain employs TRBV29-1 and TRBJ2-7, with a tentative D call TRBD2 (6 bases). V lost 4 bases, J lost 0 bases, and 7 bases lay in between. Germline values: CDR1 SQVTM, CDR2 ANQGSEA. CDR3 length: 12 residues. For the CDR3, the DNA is TGCAGCGTTGCTAGCGCCTCCTACGAGCAGTACTTC. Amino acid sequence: CSVASASYEQYF.

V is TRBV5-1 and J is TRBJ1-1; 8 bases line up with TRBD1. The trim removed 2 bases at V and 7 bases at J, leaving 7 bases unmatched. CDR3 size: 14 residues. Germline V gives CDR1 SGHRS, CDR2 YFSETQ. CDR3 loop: CASSFGQGAGEAFF. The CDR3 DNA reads TGCGCCAGCAGCTTTGGACAGGGTGCGGGTGAAGCTTTCTTT.

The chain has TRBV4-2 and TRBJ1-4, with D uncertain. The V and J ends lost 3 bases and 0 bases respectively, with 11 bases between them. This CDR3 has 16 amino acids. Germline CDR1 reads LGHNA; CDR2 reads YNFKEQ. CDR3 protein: CASSQTGFSTNEKLFF. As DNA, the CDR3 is TGTGCCAGCAGCCAGACCGGGTTTTCAACTAATGAAAAACTGTTTTTT.

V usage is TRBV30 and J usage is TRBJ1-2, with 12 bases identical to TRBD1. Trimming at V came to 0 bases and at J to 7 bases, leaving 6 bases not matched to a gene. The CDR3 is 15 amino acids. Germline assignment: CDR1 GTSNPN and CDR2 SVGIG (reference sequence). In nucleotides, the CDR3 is TGTGCCTGGAGTGTAACGGGACAGGGGGCGGGTGGCTACACCTTC. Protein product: CAWSVTGQGAGGYTF.

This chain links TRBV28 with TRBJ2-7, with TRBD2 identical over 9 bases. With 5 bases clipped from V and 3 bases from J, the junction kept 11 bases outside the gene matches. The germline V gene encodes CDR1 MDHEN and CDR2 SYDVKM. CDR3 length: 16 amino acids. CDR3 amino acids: CASSPSSGIGDYEQYF. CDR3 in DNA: TGTGCCAGCAGTCCCTCTAGCGGGATAGGGGACTACGAGCAGTACTTC.